This T cell receptor beta chain was sequenced for a study of T cells in Graves' hyperthyroidism and ophthalmopathy. The overall study: Blood from the periphery was taken at initial diagnosis, before any treatment. Notes on the study in general: The model predicted ophthalmopathy a median around 6.5 months before onset. Most thyroid clonotypes expanded above 0.001 appeared in blood too.

The source material, RNA transcripts, was used to amplify TCR beta CDR3 regions. The TCR CDR3 was amplified in a first-round RT-PCR using the HTBI primer set. Via MiXCR, TCRdb re-called the multiplex PCR reads, giving one row per CDR3 protein. The sample holds approximately 600,000 distinct CDR3 sequences, 14% to 15% seen once. This clonotype was seen many times. The antigen is not known. The source of this sequence is a woman in her forties with Graves' ophthalmopathy. Sequencing used blood.

CDR3 sequence reads: CASSLGDPNYTF. CDR3 DNA sequence: TGTGCCAGCAGCTTAGGGGACCCCAACTACACCTTC. This rearrangement joins TRBV7-9 to TRBJ1-2; tentative D call: TRBD1 (5 bases). There are 12 residues in the CDR3. V was pared by 1 base and J by 10 bases, with 10 bases between. Germline loops: CDR1 SEHNR, CDR2 FQNEAQ (reference sequence).